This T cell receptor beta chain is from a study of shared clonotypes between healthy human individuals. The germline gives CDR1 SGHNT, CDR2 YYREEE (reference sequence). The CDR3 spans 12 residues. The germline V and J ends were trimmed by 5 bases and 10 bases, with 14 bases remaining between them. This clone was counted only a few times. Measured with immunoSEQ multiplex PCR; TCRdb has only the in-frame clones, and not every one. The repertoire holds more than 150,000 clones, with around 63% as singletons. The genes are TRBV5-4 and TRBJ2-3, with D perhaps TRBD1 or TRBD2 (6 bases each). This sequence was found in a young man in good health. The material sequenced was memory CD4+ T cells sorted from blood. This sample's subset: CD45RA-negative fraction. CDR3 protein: CASRTPGGSQYF. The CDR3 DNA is TGTGCCAGCAGGACTCCCGGGGGCTCGCAGTATTTT.